This is a list of T cell receptor beta chains from one sample in a study of control samples from healthy donors and cancer patients. Produced via immunoSEQ multiplex PCR; TCRdb's table is partial and in-frame only. This sample yields 100,000 to 150,000 clones, of which approximately 95% are seen a single time; less than 4% belongs to the top ten. The sequenced material came from blood. All receptors come from a man younger than 40 in good health. CDR3s include the opening cysteine and the closing phenylalanine or tryptophan. The D gene is left open where the match is weak. Size is stated for part of the rows, as once, few or many counts, or as a class when the clone is expanded.

v_call: TRBV6-2/TRBV6-3; j_call: TRBJ2-5; clone_size: .; d_call: .; cdr3_nt: TGTGCCAGCAGTGACTTCCGGCAAGAGACCCAGTACTTC; cdr3_aa: CASSDFRQETQYF
v_call: TRBV9; j_call: TRBJ1-4; clone_size: .; d_call: TRBD1; cdr3_nt: TGTGCCAGCAGCCCACACGACAGGGCCTTTAATGAAAAACTGTTTTTT; cdr3_aa: CASSPHDRAFNEKLFF
v_call: TRBV19; j_call: TRBJ1-4; clone_size: .; d_call: .; cdr3_nt: TGTGCCAGTCGCCGGACGGGAGGGTATGAAAAACTGTTTTTT; cdr3_aa: CASRRTGGYEKLFF
v_call: TRBV6-5; j_call: TRBJ1-4; clone_size: once; d_call: .; cdr3_nt: TGTGCCAGCAGTTTTGAAAACACGGCCGCTCGAGAAAAACTGTTTTTT; cdr3_aa: CASSFENTAAREKLFF
v_call: TRBV11-1; j_call: TRBJ2-2; clone_size: .; d_call: .; cdr3_nt: TGTGCCAGCAGCTTAGGCGCGACGAACACCGGGGAGCTGTTTTTT; cdr3_aa: CASSLGATNTGELFF
v_call: TRBV6-6; j_call: TRBJ2-4; clone_size: .; d_call: TRBD1; cdr3_nt: TGTGCCAGCAGGGCAGGACAGGGCCTCGGCAAAAACATTCAGTACTTC; cdr3_aa: CASRAGQGLGKNIQYF
v_call: TRBV18; j_call: TRBJ2-5; clone_size: .; d_call: .; cdr3_nt: TGTGCCAGCTCACTCACCCCGGGGGCGCGAATGGAGACCCAGTACTTC; cdr3_aa: CASSLTPGARMETQYF
v_call: TRBV5-1; j_call: TRBJ2-5; clone_size: .; d_call: .; cdr3_nt: TGCGCCAGCACCAGGCCCGGGCGGCCCTGGCGGGAGACCCAGTACTTC; cdr3_aa: CASTRPGRPWRETQYF
v_call: TRBV5-1; j_call: TRBJ1-4; clone_size: .; d_call: .; cdr3_nt: TGCGCCAGCAGCTTGGCCTACAGGGATGAAAAACTGTTTTTT; cdr3_aa: CASSLAYRDEKLFF
v_call: TRBV4-1; j_call: TRBJ1-1; clone_size: .; d_call: .; cdr3_nt: TGCGCCAGCAGCCAAGGGGGAAAAGGAGGGTTGAACACTGAAGCTTTCTTT; cdr3_aa: CASSQGGKGGLNTEAFF
v_call: TRBV9; j_call: TRBJ1-2; clone_size: .; d_call: TRBD1; cdr3_nt: TGTGCCAGCAGTGTGGGGACAGGTCTATTAGGTTTCGATGGCTACACCTTC; cdr3_aa: CASSVGTGLLGFDGYTF
v_call: TRBV12-5; j_call: TRBJ1-5; clone_size: .; d_call: .; cdr3_nt: TGTGCTAGTGCCACACGGGGCAATCAGCCCCAGCATTTT; cdr3_aa: CASATRGNQPQHF
v_call: TRBV5-6; j_call: TRBJ2-3; clone_size: .; d_call: .; cdr3_nt: TGTGCCAGCAGCTTGGAGGGCCGCCGGCTCACAGATACGCAGTATTTT; cdr3_aa: CASSLEGRRLTDTQYF
v_call: TRBV4-1; j_call: TRBJ2-7; clone_size: .; d_call: .; cdr3_nt: TGCGCCAGCAGCCAAGATCCGGGACGCGGATCGGGTACAAACTACGAGCAGTACTTC; cdr3_aa: CASSQDPGRGSGTNYEQYF
v_call: TRBV3-1/TRBV3-2; j_call: TRBJ2-2; clone_size: .; d_call: TRBD2; cdr3_nt: TGTGCCAGCAGCCACGGACTAGCGGGGACCACCGGGGAGCTGTTTTTT; cdr3_aa: CASSHGLAGTTGELFF
v_call: TRBV6-5; j_call: TRBJ2-3; clone_size: .; d_call: TRBD1; cdr3_nt: TGTGCCAGCAGCCGACAGGGGGCAGCTACAGATACGCAGTATTTT; cdr3_aa: CASSRQGAATDTQYF
v_call: TRBV9; j_call: TRBJ2-1; clone_size: .; d_call: TRBD1; cdr3_nt: TGTGCCAGCAGCGTAGCAGGGGGCCCTCTTGTCTACAATGAGCAGTTCTTC; cdr3_aa: CASSVAGGPLVYNEQFF
v_call: TRBV19; j_call: TRBJ2-2; clone_size: .; d_call: TRBD2; cdr3_nt: TGTGCCAGTAGTATGATCCGAACTAGCGGGGTTGGCACCGGGGAGCTGTTTTTT; cdr3_aa: CASSMIRTSGVGTGELFF
v_call: TRBV7-9; j_call: TRBJ2-2; clone_size: once; d_call: .; cdr3_nt: TGTGCCACCCCCTGGCTGACCGGGGAGCTGTTTTTT; cdr3_aa: CATPWLTGELFF
v_call: TRBV19; j_call: TRBJ1-1; clone_size: once; d_call: .; cdr3_nt: TGTGCCAGTAGAGCAGGGTTGACTGAAGCTTTCTTT; cdr3_aa: CASRAGLTEAFF
v_call: TRBV27; j_call: TRBJ2-2; clone_size: .; d_call: TRBD1; cdr3_nt: TGTGCCAGCAGTTCCCGCTGGACAGGGGACAACACCGGGGAGCTGTTTTTT; cdr3_aa: CASSSRWTGDNTGELFF
v_call: TRBV24-1; j_call: TRBJ1-5; clone_size: .; d_call: .; cdr3_nt: TGTGCCACCAGTGTGGGAGGAGGTCAGCCCCAGCATTTT; cdr3_aa: CATSVGGGQPQHF
v_call: TRBV5-1; j_call: TRBJ1-4; clone_size: .; d_call: .; cdr3_nt: TGCGCCAGCAGCTTGGATCGGAGAAATGAAAAACTGTTTTTT; cdr3_aa: CASSLDRRNEKLFF
v_call: TRBV30; j_call: TRBJ1-1; clone_size: .; d_call: .; cdr3_nt: TGTGCCTGGAGTCTCCTGACTGGTCTGAACACTGAAGCTTTCTTT; cdr3_aa: CAWSLLTGLNTEAFF
v_call: TRBV4-3; j_call: TRBJ2-1; clone_size: .; d_call: .; cdr3_nt: TGCGCCAGCAGCCACGGACACTACAATGAGCAGTTCTTC; cdr3_aa: CASSHGHYNEQFF
v_call: TRBV6-5; j_call: TRBJ2-6; clone_size: .; d_call: .; cdr3_nt: TGTGCCAGCAGTCTTGTTGGGGCCAACGTCCTGACTTTC; cdr3_aa: CASSLVGANVLTF
v_call: TRBV5-3; j_call: TRBJ1-1; clone_size: .; d_call: .; cdr3_nt: TGTGCCAGAAGCTTGGACTCGGTACAGGCGATGAACACTGAAGCTTTCTTT; cdr3_aa: CARSLDSVQAMNTEAFF
v_call: TRBV4-3; j_call: TRBJ1-2; clone_size: .; d_call: .; cdr3_nt: TGCGCCAGCAGCCTCTCGACAGGAGACTATGGCTACACCTTC; cdr3_aa: CASSLSTGDYGYTF
v_call: TRBV4-3; j_call: TRBJ2-1; clone_size: .; d_call: .; cdr3_nt: TGCGCCAGCAGCCTCGACCTTAACTCCTACAATGAGCAGTTCTTC; cdr3_aa: CASSLDLNSYNEQFF
v_call: TRBV29-1; j_call: TRBJ2-3; clone_size: .; d_call: TRBD1; cdr3_nt: TGCAGCGTTGATGTGCGACAGGGGGCCACAGATACGCAGTATTTT; cdr3_aa: CSVDVRQGATDTQYF
v_call: TRBV7-3; j_call: TRBJ2-2; clone_size: .; d_call: .; cdr3_nt: TGTGCCAGCAGCTTAAACGGCGGACTCCCGAACACCGGGGAGCTGTTTTTT; cdr3_aa: CASSLNGGLPNTGELFF
v_call: TRBV7-2; j_call: TRBJ2-5; clone_size: .; d_call: .; cdr3_nt: TGTGCCAGCAGCTTAGGGGGCCTTCCCGAGACCCAGTACTTC; cdr3_aa: CASSLGGLPETQYF
v_call: TRBV12-5; j_call: TRBJ1-1; clone_size: .; d_call: .; cdr3_nt: TGTGCTAGTGGTTTGGGGGATATGGAGCGGCGAGCTTTCTTT; cdr3_aa: CASGLGDMERRAFF
v_call: TRBV5-8; j_call: TRBJ1-6; clone_size: .; d_call: TRBD1; cdr3_nt: TGTGCCAGCAGCTTGACAGGGGGCGTTAATTCACCCCTCCACTTT; cdr3_aa: CASSLTGGVNSPLHF
v_call: TRBV13; j_call: TRBJ1-2; clone_size: .; d_call: .; cdr3_nt: TGTGCCAGCAGCCGGACCGGCTCCTATGGCTACACCTTC; cdr3_aa: CASSRTGSYGYTF
v_call: TRBV4-1; j_call: TRBJ2-7; clone_size: once; d_call: TRBD2; cdr3_nt: TGCGCCAGCAGCCACCCTAGCGGGGAATACGAGCAGTACTTC; cdr3_aa: CASSHPSGEYEQYF
v_call: TRBV25-1; j_call: TRBJ1-2; clone_size: .; d_call: .; cdr3_nt: TGTGCCAGCAGTGGCGGGACGGCCGCTAACTATGGCTACACCTTC; cdr3_aa: CASSGGTAANYGYTF
v_call: TRBV7-9; j_call: TRBJ1-5; clone_size: few; d_call: .; cdr3_nt: TGTGCCAGCAGCTTAGCGGGCAGACAAGGGAATCAGCCCCAGCATTTT; cdr3_aa: CASSLAGRQGNQPQHF
v_call: TRBV19; j_call: TRBJ2-1; clone_size: once; d_call: .; cdr3_nt: TGTGCCAGTGAGGCAGGGGCTTACAATGAGCAGTTCTTC; cdr3_aa: CASEAGAYNEQFF
v_call: TRBV30; j_call: TRBJ2-7; clone_size: once; d_call: .; cdr3_nt: TGTGCCTGGAGTGTCCCGGGGGGCTCCTCCTACGAGCAGTACTTC; cdr3_aa: CAWSVPGGSSYEQYF
v_call: TRBV12-3/TRBV12-4; j_call: TRBJ2-1; clone_size: .; d_call: .; cdr3_nt: TGTGCCAGCAGTTTTACAGGGATTGAGCAGTTCTTC; cdr3_aa: CASSFTGIEQFF
v_call: TRBV12-3/TRBV12-4; j_call: TRBJ2-3; clone_size: .; d_call: .; cdr3_nt: TGTGCCAGCAGCGCCACAGATACGCAGTATTTT; cdr3_aa: CASSATDTQYF
v_call: TRBV10-3; j_call: TRBJ1-6; clone_size: once; d_call: TRBD1; cdr3_nt: TGTGCCATCGCAGGTACAGGGGACTCACCCCTCCACTTT; cdr3_aa: CAIAGTGDSPLHF
v_call: TRBV14; j_call: TRBJ2-1; clone_size: once; d_call: TRBD1; cdr3_nt: TGTGCCAGCAGCCCCCTGGGACAGGGCAATGAGCAGTTCTTC; cdr3_aa: CASSPLGQGNEQFF
v_call: TRBV5-1; j_call: TRBJ1-2; clone_size: .; d_call: .; cdr3_nt: TGCGCCAGTGCCCGGACACTCGACAATGGCTACACCTTC; cdr3_aa: CASARTLDNGYTF
v_call: TRBV2; j_call: TRBJ2-5; clone_size: .; d_call: TRBD2; cdr3_nt: TGTGCCAGCAGTGAAATCCTGACAGCGGGGGACCAAGAGACCCAGTACTTC; cdr3_aa: CASSEILTAGDQETQYF
v_call: TRBV28; j_call: TRBJ1-6; clone_size: .; d_call: .; cdr3_nt: TGTGCCAGCAGTTTACGGAGGGACCATTCACCCCTCCACTTT; cdr3_aa: CASSLRRDHSPLHF
v_call: TRBV11-2; j_call: TRBJ2-3; clone_size: once; d_call: .; cdr3_nt: TGTGCCAGCAGCCGGGCTTTTACTAGCACAGATACGCAGTATTTT; cdr3_aa: CASSRAFTSTDTQYF